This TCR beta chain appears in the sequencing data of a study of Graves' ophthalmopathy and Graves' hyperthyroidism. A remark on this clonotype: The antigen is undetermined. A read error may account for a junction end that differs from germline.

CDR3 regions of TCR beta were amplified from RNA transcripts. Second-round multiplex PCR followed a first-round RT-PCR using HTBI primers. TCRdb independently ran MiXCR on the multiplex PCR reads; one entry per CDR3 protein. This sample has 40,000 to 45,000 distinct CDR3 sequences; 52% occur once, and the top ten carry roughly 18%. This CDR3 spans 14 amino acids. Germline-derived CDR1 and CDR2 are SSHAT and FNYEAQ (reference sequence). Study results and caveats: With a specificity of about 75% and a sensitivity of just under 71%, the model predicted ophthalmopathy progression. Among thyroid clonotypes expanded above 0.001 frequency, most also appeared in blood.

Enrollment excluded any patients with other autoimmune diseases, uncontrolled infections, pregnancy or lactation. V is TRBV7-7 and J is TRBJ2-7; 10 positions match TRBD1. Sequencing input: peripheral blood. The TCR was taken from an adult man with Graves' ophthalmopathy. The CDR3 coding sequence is TGTGCTAGCAGCTTACGGGACAGGGGCTACGAGCAGTACTTC. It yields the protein CASSLRDRGYEQYF.